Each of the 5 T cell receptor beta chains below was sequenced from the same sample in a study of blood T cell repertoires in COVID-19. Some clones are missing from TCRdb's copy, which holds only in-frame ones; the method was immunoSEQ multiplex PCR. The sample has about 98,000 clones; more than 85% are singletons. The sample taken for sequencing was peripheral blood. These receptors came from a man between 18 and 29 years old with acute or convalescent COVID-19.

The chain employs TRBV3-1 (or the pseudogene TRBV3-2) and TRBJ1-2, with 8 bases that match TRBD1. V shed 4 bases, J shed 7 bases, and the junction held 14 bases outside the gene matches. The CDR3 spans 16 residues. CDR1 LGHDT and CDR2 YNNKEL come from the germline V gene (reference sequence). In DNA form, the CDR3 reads TGTGCCAGCAGCCCCGACAGGGGTGGCTGGTTGCGTGGCTACACCTTC. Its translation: CASSPDRGGWLRGYTF.

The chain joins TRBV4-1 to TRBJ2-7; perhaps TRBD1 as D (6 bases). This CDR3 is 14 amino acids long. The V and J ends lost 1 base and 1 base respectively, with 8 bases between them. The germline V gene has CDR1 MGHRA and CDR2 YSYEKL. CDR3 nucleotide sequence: TGCGCCAGCAGCCAAGTAAGGGGGTCCTACGAGCAGTACTTC. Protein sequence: CASSQVRGSYEQYF.

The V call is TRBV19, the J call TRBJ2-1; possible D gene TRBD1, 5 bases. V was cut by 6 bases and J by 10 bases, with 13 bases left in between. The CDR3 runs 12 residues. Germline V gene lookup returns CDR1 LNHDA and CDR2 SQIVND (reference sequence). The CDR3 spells CASSLTRQEQFF. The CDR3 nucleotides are TGTGCCAGTAGCCTAACCCGACAGGAGCAGTTCTTC. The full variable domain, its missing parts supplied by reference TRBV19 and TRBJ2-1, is DGGITQSPKYLFRKEGQNVTLSCEQNLNHDAMYWYRQDPGQGLRLIYYSQIVNDFQKGDIAEGYSVSREKKESFPLTVTSAQKNPTAFYLCASSLTRQEQFFGPGTRLTVL.

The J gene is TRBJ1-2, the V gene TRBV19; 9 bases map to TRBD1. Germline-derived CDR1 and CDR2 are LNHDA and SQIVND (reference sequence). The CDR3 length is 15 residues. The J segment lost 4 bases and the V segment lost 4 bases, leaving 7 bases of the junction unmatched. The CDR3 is CASSTNRGLGYGYTF. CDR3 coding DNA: TGTGCCAGTAGTACCAACAGGGGGCTGGGCTATGGCTACACCTTC.

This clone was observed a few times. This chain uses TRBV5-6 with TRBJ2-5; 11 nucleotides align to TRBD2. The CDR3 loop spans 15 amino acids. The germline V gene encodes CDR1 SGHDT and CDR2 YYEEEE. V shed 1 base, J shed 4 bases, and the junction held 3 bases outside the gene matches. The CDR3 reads CASSLRLAGTETQYF. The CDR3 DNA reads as TGTGCCAGCAGCTTGCGACTAGCGGGAACAGAGACCCAGTACTTC.